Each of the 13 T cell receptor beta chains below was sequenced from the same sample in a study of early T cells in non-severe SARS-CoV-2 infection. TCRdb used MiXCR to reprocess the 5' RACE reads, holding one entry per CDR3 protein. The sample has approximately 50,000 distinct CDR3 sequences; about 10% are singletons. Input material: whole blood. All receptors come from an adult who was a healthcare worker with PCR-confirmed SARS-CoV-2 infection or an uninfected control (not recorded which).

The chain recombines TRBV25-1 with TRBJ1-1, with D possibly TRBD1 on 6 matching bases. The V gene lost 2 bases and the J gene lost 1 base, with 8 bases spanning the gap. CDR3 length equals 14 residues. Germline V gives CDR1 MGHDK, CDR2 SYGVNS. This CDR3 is CASSETQGNTEAFF. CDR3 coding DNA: TGTGCCAGCAGTGAAACACAGGGGAACACTGAAGCTTTCTTT.

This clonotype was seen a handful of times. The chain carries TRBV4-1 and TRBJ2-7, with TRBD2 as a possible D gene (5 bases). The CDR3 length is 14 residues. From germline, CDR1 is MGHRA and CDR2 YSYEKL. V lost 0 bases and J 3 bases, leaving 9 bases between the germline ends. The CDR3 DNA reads TGCGCCAGCAGCCAAGACGGGGAAAGCTACGAGCAGTACTTC. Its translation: CASSQDGESYEQYF.

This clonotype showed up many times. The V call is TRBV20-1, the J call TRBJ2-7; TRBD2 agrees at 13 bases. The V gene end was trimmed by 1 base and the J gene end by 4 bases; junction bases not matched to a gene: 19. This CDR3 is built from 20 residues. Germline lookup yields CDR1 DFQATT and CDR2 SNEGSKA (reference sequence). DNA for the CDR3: TGCAGTGCTAGAGGGATCCTACGGACTAGCGGGAGAGTAAATCTTTACGAGCAGTACTTC. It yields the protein CSARGILRTSGRVNLYEQYF.

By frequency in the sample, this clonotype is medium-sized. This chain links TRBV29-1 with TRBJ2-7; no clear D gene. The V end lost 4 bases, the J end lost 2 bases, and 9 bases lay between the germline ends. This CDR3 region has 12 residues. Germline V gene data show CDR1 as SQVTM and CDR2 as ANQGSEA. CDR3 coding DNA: TGCAGCGTTGTCCAGCCTCCCTACGAGCAGTACTTC. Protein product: CSVVQPPYEQYF.

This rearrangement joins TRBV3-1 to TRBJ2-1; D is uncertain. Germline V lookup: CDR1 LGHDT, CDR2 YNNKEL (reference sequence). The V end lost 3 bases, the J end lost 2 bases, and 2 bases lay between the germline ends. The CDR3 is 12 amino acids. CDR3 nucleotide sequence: TGTGCCAGCAGCCACGCCTACAATGAGCAGTTCTTC. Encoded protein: CASSHAYNEQFF.

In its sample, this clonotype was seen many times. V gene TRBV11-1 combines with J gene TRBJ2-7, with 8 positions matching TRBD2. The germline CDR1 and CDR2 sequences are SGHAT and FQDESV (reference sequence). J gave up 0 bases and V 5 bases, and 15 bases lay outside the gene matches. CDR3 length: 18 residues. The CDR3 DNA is TGTGCCAGCAGCCAACCCCGTCGGGGCGGGGGGAGCTCCTACGAGCAGTACTTC. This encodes CASSQPRRGGGSSYEQYF.

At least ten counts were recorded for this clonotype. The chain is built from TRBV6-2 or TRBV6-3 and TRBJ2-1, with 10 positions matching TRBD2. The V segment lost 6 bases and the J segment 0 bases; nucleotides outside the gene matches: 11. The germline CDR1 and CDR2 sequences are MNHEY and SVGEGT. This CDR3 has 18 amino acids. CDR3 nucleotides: TGTGCCAGCAGACCGGGACTAGCGAGAAAAAGCTCCTACAATGAGCAGTTCTTC. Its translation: CASRPGLARKSSYNEQFF.

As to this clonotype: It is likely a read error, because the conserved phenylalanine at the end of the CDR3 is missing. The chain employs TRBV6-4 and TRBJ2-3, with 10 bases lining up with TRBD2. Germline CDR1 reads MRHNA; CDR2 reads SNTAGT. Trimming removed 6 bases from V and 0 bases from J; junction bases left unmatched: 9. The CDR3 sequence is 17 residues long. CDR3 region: CASSEEAGGASTDTQYL. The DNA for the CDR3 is TGTGCCAGCAGCGAAGAAGCGGGAGGGGCTAGCACAGATACGCAGTATTTA.

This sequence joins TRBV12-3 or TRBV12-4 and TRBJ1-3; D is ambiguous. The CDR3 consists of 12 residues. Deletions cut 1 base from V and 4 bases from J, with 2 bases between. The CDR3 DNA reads TGTGCCAGCAGTTTAGGCGGAAACACCATATATTTT. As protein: CASSLGGNTIYF.

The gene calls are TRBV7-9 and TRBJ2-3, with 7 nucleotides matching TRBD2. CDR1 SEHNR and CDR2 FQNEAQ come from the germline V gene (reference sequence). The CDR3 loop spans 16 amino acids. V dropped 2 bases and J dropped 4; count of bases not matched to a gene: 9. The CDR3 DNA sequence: TGTGCCAGCAGCTTACAGGTCGCCAGCGGGGCAGATACGCAGTATTTT. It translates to CASSLQVASGADTQYF.

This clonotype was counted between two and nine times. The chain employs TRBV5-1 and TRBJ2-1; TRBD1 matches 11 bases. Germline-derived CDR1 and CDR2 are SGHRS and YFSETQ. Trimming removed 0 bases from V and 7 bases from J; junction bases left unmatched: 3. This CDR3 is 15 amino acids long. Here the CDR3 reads CASSLAGTGGNEQFF. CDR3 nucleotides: TGCGCCAGCAGCTTGGCTGGGACAGGGGGTAATGAGCAGTTCTTC.

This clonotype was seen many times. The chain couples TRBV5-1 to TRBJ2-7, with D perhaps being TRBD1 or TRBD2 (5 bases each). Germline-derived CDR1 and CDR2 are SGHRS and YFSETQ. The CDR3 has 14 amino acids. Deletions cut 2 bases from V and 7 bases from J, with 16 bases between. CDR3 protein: CASSLSGTLGEQYF. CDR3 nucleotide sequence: TGCGCCAGCAGCTTATCTGGGACCTTGGGGGAGCAGTACTTC.

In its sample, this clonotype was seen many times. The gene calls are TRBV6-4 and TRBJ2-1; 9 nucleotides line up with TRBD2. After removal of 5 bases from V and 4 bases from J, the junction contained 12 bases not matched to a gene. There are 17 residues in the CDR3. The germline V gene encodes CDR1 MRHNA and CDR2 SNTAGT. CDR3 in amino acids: CASSRLAGNSPYNEQFF. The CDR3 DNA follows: TGTGCCAGCAGTCGCCTAGCGGGAAATTCCCCATACAATGAGCAGTTCTTC.